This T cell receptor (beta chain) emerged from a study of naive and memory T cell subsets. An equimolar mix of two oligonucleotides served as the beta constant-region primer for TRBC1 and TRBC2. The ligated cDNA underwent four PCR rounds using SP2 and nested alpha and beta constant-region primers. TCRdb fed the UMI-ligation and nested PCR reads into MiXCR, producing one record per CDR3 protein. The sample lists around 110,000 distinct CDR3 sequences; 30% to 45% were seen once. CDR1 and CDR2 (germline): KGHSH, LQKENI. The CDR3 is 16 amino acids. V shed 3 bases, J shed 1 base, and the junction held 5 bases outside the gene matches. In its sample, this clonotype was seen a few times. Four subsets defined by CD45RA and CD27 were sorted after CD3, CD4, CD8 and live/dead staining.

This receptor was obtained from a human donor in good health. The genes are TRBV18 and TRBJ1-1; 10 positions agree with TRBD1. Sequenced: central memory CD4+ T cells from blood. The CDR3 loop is CASSPGQGWGNTEAFF. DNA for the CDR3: TGTGCCAGCTCACCGGGACAGGGGTGGGGGAACACTGAAGCTTTCTTT.